These 2 T cell receptor beta chains originate from one sample sequenced in a study of blood T cell repertoires in COVID-19. Using immunoSEQ multiplex PCR, the repertoire was profiled, and TCRdb retains in-frame clones only, with some absent. The sample contains 100,000 to 150,000 clones, more than 75% of which appear only once. Sequencing used peripheral blood. All receptors come from a woman aged 55-70 years with acute or convalescent COVID-19.

This clone was observed a few times. The V and J genes are TRBV7-3 and TRBJ1-1; D is uncertain. The V end lost 5 bases, the J end lost 4 bases, and 11 bases lay between the germline ends. The CDR3 loop spans 13 amino acids. CDR1 and CDR2 from the germline V gene are SGHTA and FQGTGA. In DNA, the CDR3 is TGTGCCAGCAGCGCGGGGATGCGCACTGAAGCTTTCTTT. This sequence encodes CASSAGMRTEAFF.

This sequence joins TRBV7-9 and TRBJ2-7; 12 bases align to TRBD2. The J segment lost 6 bases and the V segment lost 3 bases, leaving 6 bases of the junction unmatched. The CDR3 length is 15 residues. From germline, CDR1 is SEHNR and CDR2 FQNEAQ (reference sequence). The CDR3 is CASSFGLAGSGEQYF. Written as DNA, the CDR3 is TGTGCCAGCAGCTTCGGACTAGCGGGATCAGGCGAGCAGTACTTC.